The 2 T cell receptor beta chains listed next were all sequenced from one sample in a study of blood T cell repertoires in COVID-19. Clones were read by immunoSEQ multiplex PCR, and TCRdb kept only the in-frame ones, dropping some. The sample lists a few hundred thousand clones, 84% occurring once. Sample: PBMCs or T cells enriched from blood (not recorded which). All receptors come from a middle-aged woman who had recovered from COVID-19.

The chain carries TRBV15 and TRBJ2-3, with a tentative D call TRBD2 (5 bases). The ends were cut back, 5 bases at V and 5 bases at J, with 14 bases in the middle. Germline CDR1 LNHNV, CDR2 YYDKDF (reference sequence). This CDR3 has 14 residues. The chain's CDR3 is CATSPRLAGDTQYF. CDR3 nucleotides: TGTGCCACCAGCCCCCGTCTAGCCGGAGATACGCAGTATTTT.

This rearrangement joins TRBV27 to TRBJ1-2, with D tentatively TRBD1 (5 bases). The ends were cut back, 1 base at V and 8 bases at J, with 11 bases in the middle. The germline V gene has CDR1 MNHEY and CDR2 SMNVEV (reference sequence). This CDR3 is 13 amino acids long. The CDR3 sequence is CASSLWQGTGYTF. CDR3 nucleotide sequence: TGTGCCAGCAGTTTATGGCAGGGAACCGGCTACACCTTC.